The 29 T cell receptor beta chains in this list originate from one sample, sequenced in a study of blood T cell repertoires in COVID-19. Sequencing was performed with immunoSEQ multiplex PCR; in TCRdb, only in-frame clones are kept and a portion is missing. This table has about 220,000 clones, roughly four fifths appearing once. Input material: peripheral blood. These receptor sequences come from a woman in her 70s with acute or convalescent COVID-19.

As to this clone: The same CDR3 is also encoded by other DNA sequences in this sample. The V call is TRBV28, the J call TRBJ2-1; D not certain. Trimming removed 4 bases at V and 0 bases at J, with 13 bases between. There are 16 residues in the CDR3. Germline V CDR1 and CDR2: MDHEN, SYDVKM. CDR3: CASSSPPSGSYNEQFF. The CDR3 coding sequence is TGTGCCAGCAGTTCCCCCCCCTCGGGCTCCTACAATGAGCAGTTCTTC. Based on the CDR3 plus reference TRBV28 and TRBJ2-1, the full variable domain is DVKVTQSSRYLVKRTGEKVFLECVQDMDHENMFWYRQDPGLGLRLIYFSYDVKMKEKGDIPEGYSVSREKKERFSLILESASTNQTSMYLCASSSPPSGSYNEQFFGPGTRLTVL.

This clone turned up a few times. J is TRBJ1-1 and V is TRBV6-5, with D perhaps matching TRBD1 (6 bases). V was shortened by 6 bases and J by 6 bases, with 14 bases between the two germline ends. CDR1 MNHEY and CDR2 SVGAGI come from the germline V gene. The CDR3 runs 13 residues. The CDR3 sequence is CASRQGRGAEAFF. CDR3 bases: TGTGCCAGCAGACAAGGGAGGGGGGCTGAAGCTTTCTTT.

The chain recombines TRBV7-9 with TRBJ1-5; 9 positions agree with TRBD1. Germline V gene data show CDR1 as SEHNR and CDR2 as FQNEAQ (reference sequence). The CDR3 totals 15 residues. With 5 bases clipped from V and 2 bases from J, the junction kept 4 bases outside the gene matches. The CDR3 is CASSPGQGGNQPQHF. The CDR3, as DNA: TGTGCCAGCAGCCCGGGACAGGGTGGCAATCAGCCCCAGCATTTT.

The genes are TRBV7-2 and TRBJ1-6, with D tentatively TRBD1 (6 bases). The CDR3 sequence is 15 residues long. Trimming shortened V by 4 bases and J by 8 bases, and 15 bases separated the two germline ends. Germline loops: CDR1 SGHTA, CDR2 FQGNSA. CDR3 coding DNA: TGTGCCAGCAGCTCCGCCCCGGGACAATATTCACCCCTCCACTTT. Its translation is CASSSAPGQYSPLHF.

The CDR3 reads CSVGWGLQGADEQYF. For the CDR3, the DNA is TGCAGCGTTGGGTGGGGGTTACAGGGGGCCGACGAGCAGTACTTC. J is TRBJ2-7 and V is TRBV29-1; TRBD1 aligns across 9 bases. The CDR3 runs 15 residues. V was clipped by 4 bases and J by 5 bases; unmatched bases: 12. Germline CDR1 is SQVTM and CDR2 is ANQGSEA.

This clone has only one observation. The chain employs TRBV20-1 and TRBJ1-1; D gene ambiguous. Germline assignment: CDR1 DFQATT and CDR2 SNEGSKA (reference sequence). The CDR3 is 11 amino acids. V lost 2 bases and J 6 bases, leaving 7 bases between the germline ends. For the CDR3, the DNA is TGCAGTGCTAGACCACAGCCTGAAGCTTTCTTT. Protein product: CSARPQPEAFF.

This chain connects TRBV19 to TRBJ1-3; possibly TRBD1 for D (5 bases). Germline CDR1 is LNHDA and CDR2 is SQIVND (reference sequence). V dropped 4 bases and J dropped 4 bases, with 8 bases sitting between them. The CDR3 length is 13 residues. The CDR3 coding sequence is TGTGCCAGTAGTACGACAGACGGAAACACCATATATTTT. Encoded protein: CASSTTDGNTIYF.

The rearrangement joins TRBV6-6 to TRBJ1-5, with a possible D match to TRBD1 (5 bases). The CDR3 is 14 amino acids. Germline V gene sequence: CDR1 MNHNY, CDR2 SVGAGI (reference sequence). With 0 bases removed from V and 2 bases from J, the gap between germline ends came to 5 bases. CDR3 coding DNA: TGTGCCAGCAGTTACTCAGGGGGCAATCAGCCCCAGCATTTT. This gives the protein CASSYSGGNQPQHF.

The rearrangement uses TRBV19 and TRBJ2-3; tentatively, D is TRBD2 (6 bases). Germline CDR1 and CDR2: LNHDA and SQIVND (reference sequence). Trimming pared 6 bases from V and 2 bases from J, leaving 12 bases between. The CDR3 contains 14 residues. CDR3 sequence: CASSRGLYTDTQYF. The CDR3 bases are TGTGCCAGTAGCCGGGGGTTGTACACAGATACGCAGTATTTT.

V gene TRBV2 combines with J gene TRBJ1-4; tentatively, D is TRBD1 (5 bases). CDR3 length: 15 residues. Trimming took 0 bases from V and 5 from J, leaving 10 bases between them. CDR1 and CDR2 (germline): SNHLY, FYNNEI. The CDR3 DNA is TGTGCCAGCAGTGAAGCGCCAGGGATGAATGAAAAACTGTTTTTT. Protein sequence: CASSEAPGMNEKLFF.

The table lists this clone with a count of one. This sample includes further DNA sequences coding for the same CDR3. V is TRBV5-1 and J is TRBJ1-2, with TRBD1 as a possible D gene (5 bases). Trimming pared 3 bases from V and 5 bases from J, leaving 11 bases between. Looked up from germline, CDR1 is SGHRS and CDR2 is YFSETQ. This CDR3 region has 13 residues. CDR3 sequence: CASSSDSNYGYTF. In DNA form, the CDR3 reads TGCGCCAGCAGCTCCGACAGTAATTATGGCTACACCTTC.

The V call is TRBV19, the J call TRBJ2-6; 7 nucleotides match TRBD1. From germline, CDR1 is LNHDA and CDR2 SQIVND (reference sequence). CDR3 length: 18 amino acids. The V and J ends lost 7 bases and 2 bases, in that order; junction bases with no gene match: 14. DNA of the CDR3: TGTGCCAGTAAAACTCCACAGGGGTTTATGGCTGGGGCCAACGTCCTGACTTTC. This codes for CASKTPQGFMAGANVLTF.

The chain has TRBV28 and TRBJ1-2; 7 bases align to TRBD1. Germline V CDR1 and CDR2: MDHEN, SYDVKM. The CDR3 contains 17 residues. The V gene end was trimmed by 7 bases and the J gene end by 8 bases; junction bases not matched to a gene: 22. This chain's CDR3 is CASILNRDSTASGGYTF. CDR3 DNA sequence: TGTGCCAGCATCCTGAACCGGGACAGCACTGCTTCGGGAGGCTACACCTTC.

The chain combines TRBV6-2 or TRBV6-3 with TRBJ1-2, with a tentative D call TRBD1 (6 bases). This CDR3 is built from 16 residues. Deletions cut 4 bases from V and 4 bases from J, with 19 bases between. Germline V CDR1 and CDR2: MNHEY, SVGEGT. The CDR3 reads CASSSRQARRIYGYTF. CDR3 sequence (DNA): TGTGCCAGCAGTTCTCGACAGGCCAGGCGGATCTATGGCTACACCTTC.

This sequence joins TRBV24-1 and TRBJ1-5; no reliable D call. The V gene's germline CDR1 is KGHDR and CDR2 SFDVKD. V lost 4 bases and J 1 base, leaving 4 bases between the germline ends. The CDR3 extends over 13 amino acids. The CDR3 protein is CATSDRSNQPQHF. In nucleotides, the CDR3 is TGTGCCACCAGTGACCGGAGCAATCAGCCCCAGCATTTT.

The chain employs TRBV21-1 and TRBJ2-7; the D call in the table, TRBD2, was not verified against the DNA. TRBV21-1 represents a pseudogene. The CDR3 contains 14 residues. CDR3 coding DNA: TGTGCCAGCAGCAAAGAGGCGGGGGACTACGAGCAGTACTTC. As protein: CASSKEAGDYEQYF.

This clone was seen once. This chain uses TRBV5-4 with TRBJ2-2, with D uncertain. Germline V lookup: CDR1 SGHNT, CDR2 YYREEE (reference sequence). CDR3 size: 14 residues. With 5 bases removed from V and 3 bases from J, the gap between germline ends came to 11 bases. In nucleotides, the CDR3 is TGTGCCAGCAGGCACCAGACTGACACCGGGGAGCTGTTTTTT. This gives the protein CASRHQTDTGELFF. Looking up the rest from reference TRBV5-4 and TRBJ2-2 gives the full variable domain: ETGVTQSPTHLIKTRGQQVTLRCSSQSGHNTVSWYQQALGQGPQFIFQYYREEENGRGNFPPRFSGLQFPNYSSELNVNALELDDSALYLCASRHQTDTGELFFGEGSRLTVL.

V and J are TRBV9 and TRBJ1-1; D is ambiguous. Trimming took 0 bases from V and 10 from J, leaving 13 bases between them. Germline CDR1 reads SGDLS; CDR2 reads YYNGEE. The CDR3 covers 13 residues. CDR3 protein: CASSVGGDSSAFF. The CDR3 DNA is TGTGCCAGCAGCGTAGGCGGGGATTCGTCAGCTTTCTTT.

V is TRBV6-5 and J is TRBJ1-1; D uncertain. Looked up from germline, CDR1 is MNHEY and CDR2 is SVGAGI. The CDR3 runs to 14 residues. Trimming cost V 5 bases and J 2 bases, with 12 bases left between them. This CDR3 is CASSTTGSNTEAFF. The DNA for the CDR3 is TGTGCCAGCAGTACCACGGGATCCAACACTGAAGCTTTCTTT.

This clone was observed a handful of times. This sequence joins TRBV7-2 and TRBJ1-5; the D is unclear. The CDR3 is made up of 16 amino acids. The V gene lost 2 bases and the J gene lost 0 bases, with 11 bases spanning the gap. In germline, CDR1 is SGHTA, CDR2 FQGNSA. CDR3 loop: CASSLRRGDSNQPQHF. The CDR3 region has the DNA TGTGCCAGCAGCTTAAGGCGGGGAGATAGCAATCAGCCCCAGCATTTT.

V and J are TRBV28 and TRBJ2-3, with 7 bases that match TRBD2. This CDR3 contains 15 residues. CDR1 and CDR2 (germline): MDHEN, SYDVKM. The J segment lost 1 base and the V segment lost 7 bases, leaving 8 bases of the junction unmatched. CDR3 sequence reads: CASNGRGVGTDTQYF. CDR3 DNA: TGTGCCAGCAATGGACGGGGGGTTGGCACAGATACGCAGTATTTT.

The genes are TRBV4-1 and TRBJ1-1, with D uncertain. This CDR3 comprises 16 residues. CDR1 is MGHRA and CDR2 is YSYEKL in the germline V gene. Trimming left V 0 bases short and J 1 base short, with 12 bases between. The CDR3 here is CASSQDSRRGNTEAFF. In nucleotides, the CDR3 is TGCGCCAGCAGCCAAGATTCTAGGCGGGGGAACACTGAAGCTTTCTTT.

The chain employs TRBV2 and TRBJ1-4; TRBD1 matches at 7 bases. This CDR3 is built from 16 residues. V lost 11 bases, J lost 0 bases, and 12 bases stayed unmatched. CDR1 is SNHLY and CDR2 is FYNNEI in the germline V gene. The CDR3 loop is CAGETGMGATNEKLFF. The CDR3 DNA reads TGTGCCGGAGAGACAGGGATGGGGGCAACTAATGAAAAACTGTTTTTT.

V is TRBV28 and J is TRBJ2-3, with a possible D match to TRBD1 (6 bases). The CDR3 extends over 13 amino acids. Germline V lookup: CDR1 MDHEN, CDR2 SYDVKM. V lost 4 bases and J 4 bases, leaving 9 bases between the germline ends. In nucleotides, the CDR3 is TGTGCCAGCAGTTCAGGGGTGGCAGATACGCAGTATTTT. Its protein product is CASSSGVADTQYF.

This clone was seen a few times. The V call is TRBV24-1, the J call TRBJ1-5; D is unclear. CDR1 is KGHDR, CDR2 SFDVKD, per germline. V shed 5 bases and J shed 0 bases, with 7 bases lying between them. CDR3 length: 14 amino acids. The CDR3 reads CATSGGGSNQPQHF. The DNA of the CDR3 is TGTGCCACCAGTGGGGGAGGTAGCAATCAGCCCCAGCATTTT.

This clone appeared a single time. This chain uses TRBV7-9 with TRBJ2-2; TRBD1 aligns across 11 bases. V dropped 6 bases and J dropped 2; count of bases not matched to a gene: 11. The CDR3 spans 18 residues. Germline V gene lookup returns CDR1 SEHNR and CDR2 FQNEAQ (reference sequence). The CDR3 DNA sequence: TGTGCCAGCAGTACCTCGGGACAGGGGGTAATTAACACCGGGGAGCTGTTTTTT. It is translated as CASSTSGQGVINTGELFF.

This clone has only a few counts. The chain couples TRBV24-1 to TRBJ1-5, with TRBD1 matching over 10 bases. The ends lost 2 bases at V and 5 bases at J; junction bases unmatched: 5. This CDR3 is built from 16 residues. Germline V CDR1 and CDR2: KGHDR, SFDVKD. CDR3 loop: CATSDSQDRGHQPQHF. The CDR3 region has the DNA TGTGCCACCAGTGATTCCCAAGACAGGGGGCATCAGCCCCAGCATTTT.

The chain recombines TRBV6-2 or TRBV6-3 with TRBJ2-7, with 10 bases matching TRBD1. Germline V gene sequence: CDR1 MNHEY, CDR2 SVGEGT. The CDR3 runs 14 residues. V was pared by 5 bases and J by 5 bases, with 6 bases of the junction left unmatched. CDR3 sequence reads: CASSDRGRNHEQYF. The CDR3, as DNA: TGTGCCAGCAGTGACAGGGGGCGAAACCACGAGCAGTACTTC.

V is TRBV4-2 and J is TRBJ2-5; 8 nucleotides agree with TRBD1. This CDR3 contains 15 residues. With V trimmed by 3 bases and J by 5 bases, 8 bases remained unmatched. Looked up from germline, CDR1 is LGHNA and CDR2 is YNFKEQ. CDR3 DNA sequence: TGTGCCAGCAGCCAGACCGGGACAGGAGGGGAGACCCAGTACTTC. It yields the protein CASSQTGTGGETQYF.